These 28 T cell receptor beta chains share one sample of origin, sequenced in a study of CD8 T cells in Susac syndrome. RNA was extracted with the RNeasy kit, and a quantity of roughly 0.5 to 1 ug was reverse transcribed using random hexamers. TCRdb reanalysed the immunoSEQ multiplex PCR reads using MiXCR and keeps one entry per CDR3 protein. Of approximately 210,000 distinct CDR3 sequences in the sample, approximately 94% were seen once. What was sequenced was CD4+ T cells from PBMCs. The receptors were sampled from a human donor with Susac syndrome.

The V call is TRBV6-6, the J call TRBJ1-1; TRBD1 is a possible D gene (6 bases). V lost 4 bases and J lost 0, with 12 bases in between. The CDR3 spans 15 residues. CDR1 MNHNY and CDR2 SVGAGI come from the germline V gene (reference sequence). This CDR3 is CASSLSRGMNTEAFF. The DNA for the CDR3 is TGTGCCAGCAGTTTATCCAGGGGAATGAACACTGAAGCTTTCTTT.

The chain combines TRBV20-1 with TRBJ1-6, with a possible D match to TRBD1 (5 bases). Germline CDR1 and CDR2: DFQATT and SNEGSKA (reference sequence). The CDR3 extends over 15 amino acids. V was cut by 5 bases and J by 7 bases, with 18 bases left in between. CDR3 coding DNA: TGCAGTGCTGTCAATTCCGGGACGGTGAATTCACCCCTCCACTTT. Its translation is CSAVNSGTVNSPLHF.

The chain couples TRBV20-1 to TRBJ2-7, with D maybe TRBD2 (6 bases). V was shortened by 3 bases and J by 3 bases, with 9 bases between the two germline ends. CDR1 DFQATT and CDR2 SNEGSKA come from the germline V gene (reference sequence). The CDR3 loop spans 12 amino acids. CDR3 bases: TGCAGTGCTAGTAGACTAGACTACGAGCAGTACTTC. Its protein is CSASRLDYEQYF.

The chain links TRBV6-5 to TRBJ2-7; 8 bases map to TRBD1. CDR1 and CDR2 (germline): MNHEY, SVGAGI. The CDR3 has 12 residues. J lost 6 bases, V lost 6 bases, and 4 bases had no gene match. This CDR3 is CASSATGGEQYF. The CDR3 nucleotides read TGTGCCAGCAGCGCTACAGGGGGCGAGCAGTACTTC.

The chain uses TRBV9 and TRBJ2-5, with TRBD1 as a possible D gene (6 bases). The germline gives CDR1 SGDLS, CDR2 YYNGEE. The V end lost 4 bases, the J end lost 2 bases, and 12 bases lay between the germline ends. The CDR3 runs 14 residues. As DNA, the CDR3 is TGTGCCAGCAGCCTCTGGGGGCAGCAAGAGACCCAGTACTTC. Its protein product is CASSLWGQQETQYF.

V gene TRBV24-1 combines with J gene TRBJ2-3; TRBD1 agrees at 7 bases. CDR1 and CDR2 from the germline V gene are KGHDR and SFDVKD. The CDR3 loop spans 14 amino acids. The V and J ends lost 3 bases and 2 bases, in that order; junction bases with no gene match: 1. CDR3 in amino acids: CATSDDRATDTQYF. CDR3 DNA: TGTGCCACCAGTGATGACAGGGCCACAGATACGCAGTATTTT.

As DNA, the CDR3 is TGTGCCATCAGTGAGTCGACAGGAAGCTACGAGCAGTACTTC. Translating gives CAISESTGSYEQYF. The gene calls are TRBV10-3 and TRBJ2-7, with D tentatively TRBD1 (6 bases). The V and J ends lost 0 bases and 3 bases respectively, with 9 bases between them. Germline assignment: CDR1 ENHRY and CDR2 SYGVKD. The CDR3 is 14 residues long.

The rearrangement joins TRBV10-2 to TRBJ2-5, with 9 bases that match TRBD2. The CDR3 contains 16 residues. The germline V gene encodes CDR1 WSHSY and CDR2 SAAADI. The V gene end was trimmed by 1 base and the J gene end by 0 bases; junction bases not matched to a gene: 3. In DNA, the CDR3 is TGCGCCAGCAGTGAGTACGAGCGGGGGGACCAAGAGACCCAGTACTTC. Its translation: CASSEYERGDQETQYF.

The genes are TRBV29-1 and TRBJ2-2; no clear D. The V end was cut by 2 bases, the J end by 5 bases, with 6 bases between. Germline V gives CDR1 SQVTM, CDR2 ANQGSEA. CDR3 length: 12 amino acids. The CDR3 nucleotides read TGCAGCGTTGAATTTCGGACCGGGGAGCTGTTTTTT. It is translated as CSVEFRTGELFF.

The rearrangement uses TRBV20-1 and TRBJ2-5, with D uncertain. CDR3 size: 14 residues. Trimming left V 2 bases short and J 4 bases short, with 14 bases between. Germline CDR1 and CDR2: DFQATT and SNEGSKA (reference sequence). The CDR3 here is CSARTLADGETQYF. CDR3 nucleotide sequence: TGCAGTGCTAGAACTCTGGCCGACGGAGAGACCCAGTACTTC.

A single count supports this clonotype. The chain carries TRBV19 and TRBJ2-5; D unclear. Per the germline V gene, CDR1 is LNHDA and CDR2 is SQIVND (reference sequence). CDR3 length: 13 residues. Trimming removed 3 bases at V and 5 bases at J, with 10 bases between. CDR3 protein: CASSMAARETQYF. CDR3 in DNA: TGTGCCAGTAGTATGGCGGCCCGGGAGACCCAGTACTTC.

The chain has TRBV9 and TRBJ2-2; possible D gene TRBD2, 5 bases. Germline-derived CDR1 and CDR2 are SGDLS and YYNGEE. Trimming took off 4 bases at V and 7 bases at J, with 11 bases between the two ends. The CDR3 is 13 amino acids. This CDR3 is CASSFTRDGELFF. The CDR3, as DNA: TGTGCCAGCAGCTTTACTCGGGACGGGGAGCTGTTTTTT.

The rearrangement links TRBV10-3 to TRBJ1-6, with 9 bases lining up with TRBD1. V trimming: 3 bases; J trimming: 7 bases; junction bases outside the gene matches: 7. This CDR3 is built from 16 residues. Germline lookup yields CDR1 ENHRY and CDR2 SYGVKD. CDR3 loop: CAISEGGDRANSPLHF. Here the CDR3 DNA reads TGTGCCATCAGTGAAGGGGGGGACAGGGCCAATTCACCCCTCCACTTT.

This chain uses TRBV12-3 or TRBV12-4 with TRBJ1-2; D is perhaps TRBD1 (5 bases). The V end lost 0 bases, the J end lost 7 bases, and 12 bases lay between the germline ends. The CDR3 is made up of 14 amino acids. CDR3 sequence reads: CASSLALGVGGYTF. The CDR3 DNA sequence: TGTGCCAGCAGTTTAGCACTGGGGGTCGGTGGCTACACCTTC.

The rearrangement links TRBV11-2 to TRBJ2-6, with D unresolved. CDR1 SGHAT and CDR2 FQNNGV come from the germline V gene. The CDR3 contains 15 residues. V shed 2 bases and J shed 4 bases, with 9 bases lying between them. The CDR3 sequence is CASSLTARGANVLTF. The CDR3 coding sequence is TGTGCCAGCAGCTTAACAGCAAGGGGGGCCAACGTCCTGACTTTC. Based on the CDR3 plus reference TRBV11-2 and TRBJ2-6, the full variable domain is EAGVAQSPRYKIIEKRQSVAFWCNPISGHATLYWYQQILGQGPKLLIQFQNNGVVDDSQLPKDRFSAERLKGVDSTLKIQPAKLEDSAVYLCASSLTARGANVLTFGAGSRLTVL.

This chain uses TRBV28 with TRBJ2-5; 8 bases line up with TRBD1. The J segment lost 1 base and the V segment lost 7 bases, leaving 5 bases of the junction unmatched. Germline V gene lookup returns CDR1 MDHEN and CDR2 SYDVKM. The CDR3 length is 14 residues. The CDR3 DNA reads as TGTGCCAGCAATGTACAGGGGGTCCAAGAGACCCAGTACTTC. Residues: CASNVQGVQETQYF.

This rearrangement joins TRBV6-6 to TRBJ2-7; D might be TRBD1 (5 bases). Germline-derived CDR1 and CDR2 are MNHNY and SVGAGI (reference sequence). This CDR3 comprises 12 residues. The V gene lost 3 bases and the J gene lost 6 bases, with 9 bases spanning the gap. The CDR3 reads CASSYGASEQYF. The CDR3 nucleotides are TGTGCCAGCAGTTATGGGGCCTCCGAGCAGTACTTC.

The chain links TRBV3-1 to TRBJ1-5; 10 nucleotides match TRBD1. Germline lookup yields CDR1 LGHDT and CDR2 YNNKEL (reference sequence). The CDR3 sequence is 15 residues long. J gave up 6 bases and V 4 bases, and 6 bases lay outside the gene matches. CDR3 coding DNA: TGTGCCAGCAGCCTGGGGACAGGGGCAGTTCAGCCCCAGCATTTT. Translating gives CASSLGTGAVQPQHF.

DNA for the CDR3: TGTGCCATCCAGCCTTCACCCGACTATGGCTACACCTTC. It yields the protein CAIQPSPDYGYTF. This sequence joins TRBV6-2 or TRBV6-3 and TRBJ1-2; D unresolved. The CDR3 totals 13 residues. Germline CDR1 MNHEY, CDR2 SVGEGT. Trimming removed 10 bases at V and 3 bases at J, with 15 bases between.

This chain links TRBV4-3 with TRBJ1-6; 7 nucleotides match TRBD1. J gave up 9 bases and V 3 bases, and 2 bases lay outside the gene matches. The CDR3 covers 13 residues. Germline assignment: CDR1 LGHNA and CDR2 YSLEER. The CDR3 loop reads CASSQTGTSPLHF. CDR3 sequence (DNA): TGCGCCAGCAGCCAGACAGGGACTTCACCCCTCCACTTT.

In regard to this clonotype: One junction end disagrees with the germline gene, perhaps due to a read error. V is TRBV30 and J is TRBJ2-1; 9 positions agree with TRBD2. CDR1 is GTSNPN and CDR2 is SVGIG in the germline V gene (reference sequence). The CDR3 extends over 12 amino acids. Here the CDR3 reads CAWSLNSGGLIF. CDR3 nucleotides: TGTGCCTGGAGTCTAAATAGCGGGGGACTGATCTTC.

The chain joins TRBV7-2 to TRBJ2-2, with D tentatively TRBD2 (5 bases). Looked up from germline, CDR1 is SGHTA and CDR2 is FQGNSA. The CDR3 is 16 residues long. The V end lost 0 bases, the J end lost 5 bases, and 13 bases lay between the germline ends. The CDR3 region has the DNA TGTGCCAGCAGCTTAGCACGGACGGGGATGACCGGGGAGCTGTTTTTT. This translates into CASSLARTGMTGELFF.

The chain combines TRBV11-2 with TRBJ2-3; D is unresolved. V gave up 2 bases and J gave up 9 bases, with 9 bases separating them. The CDR3 extends over 12 amino acids. Germline CDR1 and CDR2: SGHAT and FQNNGV. Here the CDR3 DNA reads TGTGCCAGCAGCTTAAGTCGTACGACGCAGTATTTT. This gives the protein CASSLSRTTQYF.

V is TRBV6-5 and J is TRBJ2-7; 10 bases map to TRBD1. Trimming at V came to 6 bases and at J to 2 bases, leaving 7 bases not matched to a gene. The germline V gene encodes CDR1 MNHEY and CDR2 SVGAGI. This CDR3 has 15 residues. The DNA of the CDR3 is TGTGCCAGCAGAACCCGGGACAGGGGTCCCTACGAGCAGTACTTC. Protein product: CASRTRDRGPYEQYF.

V is TRBV20-1 and J is TRBJ2-7; 9 bases are shared with TRBD1. The CDR3 length is 14 residues. The V gene's germline CDR1 is DFQATT and CDR2 SNEGSKA (reference sequence). V lost 6 bases and J lost 2; bases outside the gene matches: 8. This CDR3 is CSATDRGRPYEQYF. For the CDR3, the DNA is TGCAGTGCGACGGACAGGGGCCGACCCTACGAGCAGTACTTC.

This clonotype has just one count. The chain couples TRBV3-1 to TRBJ2-5; D might be TRBD2 (7 bases). Germline V lookup: CDR1 LGHDT, CDR2 YNNKEL (reference sequence). The CDR3 consists of 17 residues. V was cut by 1 base and J by 4 bases, with 19 bases left in between. The DNA for the CDR3 is TGTGCCAGCAGCCAAGGAGGTAGCCGGGGGGCCGGAGAGACCCAGTACTTC. Its protein is CASSQGGSRGAGETQYF.

This clonotype has just one count. The gene calls are TRBV6-6 and TRBJ1-2, with TRBD1 matching 7 bases. Germline V gene sequence: CDR1 MNHNY, CDR2 SVGAGI (reference sequence). The V and J ends lost 2 bases and 1 base, in that order; junction bases with no gene match: 4. The CDR3 is made up of 15 amino acids. The CDR3 loop is CASSYPGQSNYGYTF. CDR3 nucleotides: TGTGCCAGCAGTTACCCGGGACAGAGTAACTATGGCTACACCTTC.

The CDR3 DNA is TGCGCCAGCAGCCAAGATTCCGGGGGACCAGCCAAAAACATTCAGTACTTC. Translating gives CASSQDSGGPAKNIQYF. This chain joins TRBV4-3 and TRBJ2-4; TRBD2 is a possible D gene (6 bases). The CDR3 sequence is 17 residues long. The germline V and J ends were trimmed by 0 bases and 0 bases, with 12 bases remaining between them. Germline assignment: CDR1 LGHNA and CDR2 YSLEER.